This paragraph reports one T cell receptor beta chain. This sample was included in a study of blood T cell repertoires in COVID-19. Across the whole study: The analysed material was cDNA or gDNA that came from T cells, B-cell-depleted T cells, or PBMCs.

TCRdb keeps only in-frame clones here, not all; method: immunoSEQ multiplex PCR. The sample yields around 130,000 clones, about 80% seen once. This CDR3 is built from 14 residues. The germline gives CDR1 SGHAT, CDR2 FQNNGV. Trimming shortened V by 5 bases and J by 4 bases, and 14 bases separated the two germline ends. This TCR came from a man in his forties with active or convalescent COVID-19. Material: peripheral blood. V usage is TRBV11-2 and J usage is TRBJ1-1; perhaps TRBD1 as D (5 bases). The CDR3 nucleotides are TGTGCCAGCAGCCCGGGCGGGGGGGGCACTGAAGCTTTCTTT. It codes for CASSPGGGGTEAFF.